This T cell receptor beta chain was captured by sequencing in a study of cytomegalovirus exposure and HLA in healthy donors. Looking at the study overall: Caucasian-associated ancestry cluster membership applied to around 76% of some 400 genotyped donors.

The study ran its PCR with 60 Vbeta and 13 Jbeta primers. Profiling relied on immunoSEQ multiplex PCR, and the TCRdb table lists in-frame clones only, not all of them. Found here are approximately 92,000 clones, roughly 69% of them singletons; the top ten hold 2.7%. Study results and caveats: Later on, a genetic analysis was performed. It linked a missense variant in DCLRE1C with V- and J-gene trimming of TCR beta. Cytomegalovirus association was listed for roughly 160 TCR beta chains.

This clone was observed a few times. Its antigen is still unknown. The source of this sequence is a man aged 50-59 years in good health and CMV-seronegative. Sequenced sample: PBMCs.

The CDR3 loop reads CASSLSGAYGYTF. DNA of the CDR3: TGTGCCAGCAGTTTATCGGGGGCCTATGGCTACACCTTC. The chain couples TRBV27 to TRBJ1-2; possibly TRBD1 for D (6 bases). V was cut by 0 bases and J by 4 bases, with 6 bases left in between. The length of the CDR3 is 13 residues. Germline loops: CDR1 MNHEY, CDR2 SMNVEV (reference sequence).